These 30 T cell receptor beta chains came from one sample sequenced in a study of PD-1 blockade in classical Hodgkin lymphoma. Libraries were prepared by immunoSEQ multiplex PCR; TCRdb keeps only in-frame clonotypes and omits some of them. Among about 36,000 clones, 85% to 90% were seen once, and the ten largest hold 0.22%. Time point indicated: newly diagnosed, previously untreated cHL patient sample. Purified CD4+ T cells were obtained from thawed PBMCs through magnetic negative selection. Sequenced: CD4+ T cells from blood. These receptors came from a human donor with classical Hodgkin lymphoma.

The V and J genes are TRBV18 and TRBJ1-1; D may be TRBD1 (5 bases). The V gene lost 2 bases and the J gene lost 7 bases, with 11 bases spanning the gap. Germline V lookup: CDR1 KGHSH, CDR2 LQKENI. CDR3 length equals 13 residues. CDR3 coding DNA: TGTGCCAGCTCACCAGTCGCGGGGGGTGAAGCTTTCTTT. Its translation is CASSPVAGGEAFF. The variable domain in full, completed from reference TRBV18 and TRBJ1-1, reads NAGVMQNPRHLVRRRGQEARLRCSPMKGHSHVYWYRQLPEEGLKFMVYLQKENIIDESGMPKERFSAEFPKEGPSILRIQQVVRGDSAAYFCASSPVAGGEAFFGQGTRLTVV.

The genes are TRBV10-3 and TRBJ2-3; the D is unclear. V dropped 7 bases and J dropped 4 bases, with 9 bases sitting between them. CDR3 size: 12 residues. Germline values: CDR1 ENHRY, CDR2 SYGVKD. CDR3 in amino acids: CAINLSSDTQYF. DNA of the CDR3: TGTGCCATCAATCTGAGTTCAGATACGCAGTATTTT.

In DNA, the CDR3 is TGCGCCAGCAGCCAAGTCGCCGCTCTACTAAGAGAGACCCAGTACTTC. Its translation is CASSQVAALLRETQYF. This chain connects TRBV4-1 to TRBJ2-5; D not resolved. V was clipped by 1 base and J by 4 bases, with 16 bases between them. The CDR3 has 16 amino acids. From germline, CDR1 is MGHRA and CDR2 YSYEKL.

The chain recombines TRBV5-1 with TRBJ2-7; 9 bases are a match to TRBD1. Losses at the gene ends were 4 bases for V and 3 bases for J; bases not matched to a gene: 11. CDR3 length equals 16 residues. Germline loops: CDR1 SGHRS, CDR2 YFSETQ. For the CDR3, the DNA is TGCGCCAGCAGCGAACCCCCCGGGACAGGGATCTACGAGCAGTACTTC. Its protein product is CASSEPPGTGIYEQYF.

The V gene is TRBV10-3, the J gene TRBJ1-2; possible D gene TRBD1, 6 bases. The CDR3 is made up of 14 amino acids. The V gene lost 0 bases and the J gene lost 6 bases, with 11 bases spanning the gap. Germline values: CDR1 ENHRY, CDR2 SYGVKD. DNA of the CDR3: TGTGCCATCAGTGAGTCGTGGACAGAGGATGGCTACACCTTC. As protein: CAISESWTEDGYTF.

The rearrangement uses TRBV10-1 and TRBJ2-7; the D is unclear. With 2 bases removed from V and 0 bases from J, the gap between germline ends came to 11 bases. Germline V lookup: CDR1 WNHNN, CDR2 SYGVQD (reference sequence). The CDR3 has 15 residues. CDR3 nucleotides: TGCGCCAGCAGTGAGATTAGTGCCCCCTCCTACGAGCAGTACTTC. The encoded protein is CASSEISAPSYEQYF.

This chain joins TRBV10-3 and TRBJ1-1, with D uncertain. Trimming left V 6 bases short and J 9 bases short, with 20 bases between. From germline, CDR1 is ENHRY and CDR2 SYGVKD. The CDR3 has 14 residues. CDR3 bases: TGTGCCATCAGACCCGGGTCGCCGACCTGGAAAGCTTTCTTT. Amino acid sequence: CAIRPGSPTWKAFF.

The genes are TRBV7-9 and TRBJ1-2; perhaps TRBD1 as D (6 bases). Germline values: CDR1 SEHNR, CDR2 FQNEAQ (reference sequence). V gave up 5 bases and J gave up 7 bases, with 14 bases separating them. This CDR3 is built from 13 residues. The CDR3 is CASSRNRVGGYTF. The CDR3 DNA follows: TGTGCCAGCAGCCGAAACAGGGTCGGTGGCTACACCTTC.

This rearrangement joins TRBV7-8 to TRBJ2-7; 11 bases fit TRBD2. CDR1 is SGHVS, CDR2 FQNEAQ, per germline. The J segment lost 6 bases and the V segment lost 1 base, leaving 2 bases of the junction unmatched. This CDR3 spans 14 amino acids. CDR3 DNA sequence: TGTGCCAGCAGCTTAGGGGGGACTAGCGGCGAGCAGTACTTC. This sequence encodes CASSLGGTSGEQYF.

The chain recombines TRBV5-4 with TRBJ2-5, with unresolved D. The CDR3 has 14 residues. V shed 5 bases and J shed 1 base, with 12 bases lying between them. Germline V lookup: CDR1 SGHNT, CDR2 YYREEE (reference sequence). The CDR3 protein is CASRNDWVQETQYF. The CDR3 DNA sequence: TGTGCCAGCAGGAACGACTGGGTCCAAGAGACCCAGTACTTC.

V gene TRBV15 combines with J gene TRBJ1-1, with 8 bases identical to TRBD1. The CDR3 runs to 14 residues. Germline V gives CDR1 LNHNV, CDR2 YYDKDF (reference sequence). V dropped 4 bases and J dropped 5; count of bases not matched to a gene: 6. In DNA, the CDR3 is TGTGCCACCAGCACCCCGGACAGGGAAACTGAAGCTTTCTTT. This gives the protein CATSTPDRETEAFF.

The chain uses TRBV21-1 and TRBJ2-7; the D call in the table, TRBD2, was not verified against the DNA. TRBV21-1 is a listed pseudogene. This CDR3 comprises 16 residues. The CDR3 here is CASSKSRGGWQYEQYF. The CDR3 DNA reads as TGTGCCAGCAGCAAGTCTCGGGGAGGATGGCAGTACGAGCAGTACTTC.

In this sample, this clone turned up once. This chain joins TRBV28 and TRBJ2-5; tentatively, D is TRBD1 (6 bases). Germline V lookup: CDR1 MDHEN, CDR2 SYDVKM. The CDR3 runs to 14 residues. V was shortened by 6 bases and J by 2 bases, with 13 bases between the two germline ends. The CDR3 DNA reads TGTGCCAGCAGCCGGGACAATAGTCAAGAGACCCAGTACTTC. Its protein product is CASSRDNSQETQYF.

The chain combines TRBV2 with TRBJ2-3; weak D call: TRBD2 (7 bases). Trimming pared 2 bases from V and 8 bases from J, leaving 20 bases between. This CDR3 is built from 16 residues. From germline, CDR1 is SNHLY and CDR2 FYNNEI. The CDR3: CASSERGGLIAITQYF. CDR3 in DNA: TGTGCCAGCAGTGAAAGGGGGGGTTTGATAGCGATTACGCAGTATTTT.

This clone was counted between two and nine times. The V call is TRBV7-3, the J call TRBJ1-1, with D perhaps matching TRBD1 (6 bases). Trimming shortened V by 5 bases and J by 3 bases, and 25 bases separated the two germline ends. The CDR3 runs to 18 residues. The germline V gene encodes CDR1 SGHTA and CDR2 FQGTGA. The CDR3 coding sequence is TGTGCCAGCAGCCCCGGCCCCCCTACAGGGATGGGTCACACTGAAGCTTTCTTT. This translates into CASSPGPPTGMGHTEAFF.

This rearrangement joins TRBV7-2 to TRBJ2-1; 10 bases map to TRBD2. With V trimmed by 2 bases and J by 0 bases, 7 bases remained unmatched. In germline, CDR1 is SGHTA, CDR2 FQGNSA. The CDR3 length is 18 residues. The CDR3 is CASSLPSGGRSSYNEQFF. CDR3 DNA: TGTGCCAGCAGCTTACCTAGCGGGGGCCGTAGCTCCTACAATGAGCAGTTCTTC.

The chain carries TRBV2 and TRBJ1-1, with D perhaps matching TRBD1 (6 bases). The germline V and J ends were trimmed by 3 bases and 11 bases, with 19 bases remaining between them. Germline CDR1 reads SNHLY; CDR2 reads FYNNEI. This CDR3 has 14 amino acids. Here the CDR3 DNA reads TGTGCCAGCAGTGATGTTCTTGGGCAGGGGTGGGCTTTCTTT. Amino acids: CASSDVLGQGWAFF.

This clone was observed once. The rearrangement uses TRBV21-1 and TRBJ2-7; the DNA was not used to check the table's D call, TRBD2. TRBV21-1 is a pseudogene. The length of the CDR3 is 14 residues. CDR3 amino acids: CASRKGLAGDEQYF. CDR3 DNA sequence: TGTGCCAGCAGAAAAGGGCTAGCGGGAGACGAGCAGTACTTC.

The chain combines TRBV2 with TRBJ2-5, with a tentative D call TRBD2 (5 bases). V was shortened by 4 bases and J by 4 bases, with 16 bases between the two germline ends. The length of the CDR3 is 15 residues. From germline, CDR1 is SNHLY and CDR2 FYNNEI. For the CDR3, the DNA is TGTGCCAGCAGTGTAAATGGGAGAGGGAGAGAGACCCAGTACTTC. It codes for CASSVNGRGRETQYF.

The genes are TRBV4-3 and TRBJ2-1, with 8 bases fitting TRBD2. Germline CDR1 and CDR2: LGHNA and YSLEER. There are 17 residues in the CDR3. Losses at the gene ends were 0 bases for V and 8 bases for J; bases not matched to a gene: 12. CDR3 loop: CASSQEVYAGGVYEQFF. CDR3 DNA sequence: TGCGCCAGCAGCCAAGAAGTCTACGCGGGAGGTGTCTATGAGCAGTTCTTC.

The V gene is TRBV6-1, the J gene TRBJ1-1, with D perhaps matching TRBD1 (5 bases). Per germline, CDR1 MNHNS and CDR2 SASEGT. With 4 bases removed from V and 4 bases from J, the gap between germline ends came to 13 bases. This CDR3 is built from 14 residues. In nucleotides, the CDR3 is TGTGCCAGCAGTGCCTACCAGGGAGGCACTGAAGCTTTCTTT. This encodes CASSAYQGGTEAFF.

This chain joins TRBV11-2 and TRBJ2-7, with D perhaps TRBD1 (6 bases). This CDR3 has 14 amino acids. Trimming shortened V by 6 bases and J by 0 bases, and 12 bases separated the two germline ends. CDR1 and CDR2 from the germline V gene are SGHAT and FQNNGV. The CDR3 loop reads CASRFTGSSYEQYF. CDR3 sequence (DNA): TGTGCCAGCAGGTTCACAGGGAGCTCCTACGAGCAGTACTTC.

The chain has TRBV30 and TRBJ2-2, with TRBD1 as a possible D gene (5 bases). The germline gives CDR1 GTSNPN, CDR2 SVGIG (reference sequence). V was trimmed by 4 bases and J by 2 bases, leaving 11 bases between them. This CDR3 has 14 amino acids. CDR3: CAWIFGHNTGELFF. The CDR3, as DNA: TGTGCCTGGATTTTCGGACATAACACCGGGGAGCTGTTTTTT.

The rearrangement joins TRBV10-1 to TRBJ2-5; 8 positions agree with TRBD1. The V segment lost 0 bases and the J segment 1 base; nucleotides outside the gene matches: 7. CDR1 and CDR2 (germline): WNHNN, SYGVQD (reference sequence). The CDR3 is 17 residues long. For the CDR3, the DNA is TGCGCCAGCAGTGAGTCGATATTAACAGGGGGCCAAGAGACCCAGTACTTC. As protein: CASSESILTGGQETQYF.

This clone is a singleton in its sample. The CDR3 DNA follows: TGTGCCAGCAGGATGGACAGCCCGAGGACAGATACGCAGTATTTT. Encoded protein: CASRMDSPRTDTQYF. The chain recombines TRBV28 with TRBJ2-3, with D possibly TRBD1 on 6 matching bases. V was clipped by 6 bases and J by 3 bases, with 16 bases between them. Per the germline V gene, CDR1 is MDHEN and CDR2 is SYDVKM. This CDR3 comprises 15 residues. Drawing the rest from reference TRBV28 and TRBJ2-3, the complete variable domain is DVKVTQSSRYLVKRTGEKVFLECVQDMDHENMFWYRQDPGLGLRLIYFSYDVKMKEKGDIPEGYSVSREKKERFSLILESASTNQTSMYLCASRMDSPRTDTQYFGPGTRLTVL.

The chain recombines TRBV2 with TRBJ2-7, with 11 bases aligning to TRBD2. The V and J ends lost 8 bases and 5 bases, in that order; junction bases with no gene match: 8. The CDR3 contains 14 residues. CDR1 is SNHLY and CDR2 is FYNNEI in the germline V gene. In DNA form, the CDR3 reads TGTGCCAGCGGCACCGGGACTAGCGGCCACGAGCAGTACTTC. Its translation: CASGTGTSGHEQYF.

The rearrangement joins TRBV18 to TRBJ2-6; no reliable D call. From germline, CDR1 is KGHSH and CDR2 LQKENI. V was trimmed by 4 bases and J by 1 base, leaving 20 bases between them. There are 19 residues in the CDR3. CDR3 sequence reads: CASSHRLEKQRSGANVLTF. The DNA of the CDR3 is TGTGCCAGCTCACACCGATTAGAAAAACAGAGGTCTGGGGCCAACGTCCTGACTTTC.

The chain combines TRBV6-6 with TRBJ1-2; maybe TRBD1 (6 bases). Germline CDR1 and CDR2: MNHNY and SVGAGI (reference sequence). The CDR3 contains 12 residues. V dropped 8 bases and J dropped 4 bases, with 11 bases sitting between them. CDR3 amino acids: CASGSDSYGYTF. The CDR3, as DNA: TGTGCCAGCGGGTCGGACAGCTATGGCTACACCTTC.

The chain carries TRBV5-5 and TRBJ1-1; the D is unclear. V was pared by 2 bases and J by 1 base, with 9 bases between. CDR3 size: 14 residues. The germline V gene encodes CDR1 SGHKS and CDR2 YYEKEE (reference sequence). The CDR3 spells CASSFVPQNTEAFF. CDR3 sequence (DNA): TGTGCCAGCAGCTTTGTTCCACAGAACACTGAAGCTTTCTTT.

This rearrangement joins TRBV7-9 to TRBJ2-5; TRBD1 is a possible D gene (5 bases). CDR3 length equals 12 residues. Trimming cost V 3 bases and J 9 bases, with 11 bases left between them. CDR1 SEHNR and CDR2 FQNEAQ come from the germline V gene (reference sequence). The CDR3 reads CASSFQGTAQYF. In DNA, the CDR3 is TGTGCCAGCAGCTTTCAGGGAACGGCCCAGTACTTC.